Listed below are T cell receptor beta chains from one sample, sequenced in a study of T-cell memory formation after mild COVID-19. TCRdb reprocessed the 5' RACE reads with MiXCR, giving one entry per CDR3 protein. Found here are 450,000 or so distinct CDR3 sequences, roughly 25% of them singletons; the top ten hold around 12%. Sequencing input: PBMCs or a T cell subset sorted from them (not recorded which). These receptors were obtained from an adult woman who had mild COVID-19 (a few samples of this study predate the infection). Cell type and time point are not known. CDR3s include the opening cysteine and the closing phenylalanine or tryptophan. D genes are given only for firm matches. The size entry is marked missing in some rows and otherwise reads once, few, many or a size class.

j_gene | d_gene | v_gene | abundance | len | CDR3aa | CDR3nt
TRBJ2-7 | TRBD2 | TRBV7-2 | . | 15 | CASSKTSGVSYEQYF | TGTGCCAGCAGCAAGACTAGCGGAGTGTCCTACGAGCAGTACTTC
TRBJ2-7 | TRBD2 | TRBV29-1 | . | 13 | CSASLAGGGEQYF | TGCAGCGCGTCCCTAGCGGGAGGTGGAGAGCAGTACTTC
TRBJ2-2 | TRBD2 | TRBV29-1 | few | 12 | CSVLGGVGELFF | TGCAGCGTTCTCGGGGGGGTCGGGGAGCTGTTTTTT
TRBJ2-7 | . | TRBV5-1 | . | 14 | CASSTDLTGYEQYF | TGCGCCAGCAGCACTGACCTAACCGGGTACGAGCAGTACTTC
TRBJ1-1 | . | TRBV5-1 | few | 15 | CASSLEAVGLTEAFF | TGCGCCAGCAGCTTGGAGGCAGTCGGGTTAACTGAAGCTTTCTTT
TRBJ2-5 | TRBD1 | TRBV7-2 | . | 14 | CASSPDRGGETQYF | TGTGCCAGCAGCCCCGACAGGGGGGGCGAGACCCAGTACTTC
TRBJ1-5 | . | TRBV2 | . | 15 | CASSEQGYSNQPQHF | TGTGCCAGCAGTGAACAGGGGTATAGCAATCAGCCCCAGCATTTT
TRBJ2-1 | TRBD2 | TRBV9 | few | 15 | CASSDSGGAYNEQFF | TGTGCCAGCAGCGATAGCGGGGGGGCCTACAATGAGCAGTTCTTC
TRBJ1-2 | . | TRBV12-3/TRBV12-4 | . | 14 | CASSDRKPSYGYTF | TGTGCCAGCTCCGACAGGAAACCCTCCTATGGCTACACCTTC
TRBJ2-7 | TRBD2 | TRBV7-9 | many | 14 | CASSSWTSFDEQYF | TGTGCCAGCAGCTCTTGGACTAGCTTCGACGAGCAGTACTTC
TRBJ2-1 | . | TRBV14 | few | 15 | CASSQKPTAINEQFF | TGTGCCAGCAGCCAAAAACCCACTGCCATTAATGAGCAGTTCTTC
TRBJ2-1 | . | TRBV7-2 | few | 13 | CASSLNEGHEQFF | TGTGCCAGCAGCTTGAACGAAGGCCATGAGCAGTTCTTC
TRBJ2-1 | TRBD2 | TRBV4-1 | many | 21 | CASSQARGWTSGRAEYNEQFF | TGCGCCAGCAGCCAAGCTCGGGGGTGGACTAGCGGGAGGGCCGAGTACAATGAGCAGTTCTTC
TRBJ1-1 | TRBD1 | TRBV29-1 | few | 13 | CSGGQDMNTEAFF | TGCAGCGGTGGACAGGACATGAACACTGAAGCTTTCTTT